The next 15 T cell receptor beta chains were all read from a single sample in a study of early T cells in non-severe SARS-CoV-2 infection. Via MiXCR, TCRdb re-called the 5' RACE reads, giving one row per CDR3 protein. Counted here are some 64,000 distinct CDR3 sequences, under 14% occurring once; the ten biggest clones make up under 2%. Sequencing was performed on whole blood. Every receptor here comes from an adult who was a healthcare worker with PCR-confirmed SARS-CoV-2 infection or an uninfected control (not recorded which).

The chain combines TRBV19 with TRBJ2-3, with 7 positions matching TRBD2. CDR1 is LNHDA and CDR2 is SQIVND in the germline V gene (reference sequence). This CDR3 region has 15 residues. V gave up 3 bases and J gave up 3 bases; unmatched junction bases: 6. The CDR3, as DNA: TGTGCCAGTAGTATGATGGGGGGGACGACAGATACGCAGTATTTT. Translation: CASSMMGGTTDTQYF.

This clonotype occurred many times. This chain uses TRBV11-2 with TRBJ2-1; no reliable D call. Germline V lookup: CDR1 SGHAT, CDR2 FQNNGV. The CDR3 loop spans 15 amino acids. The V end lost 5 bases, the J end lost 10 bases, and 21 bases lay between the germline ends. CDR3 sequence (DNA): TGTGCCAGCAGCCACCAGCCCTTTAGCTTAGGAGAGCAGTTCTTC. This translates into CASSHQPFSLGEQFF.

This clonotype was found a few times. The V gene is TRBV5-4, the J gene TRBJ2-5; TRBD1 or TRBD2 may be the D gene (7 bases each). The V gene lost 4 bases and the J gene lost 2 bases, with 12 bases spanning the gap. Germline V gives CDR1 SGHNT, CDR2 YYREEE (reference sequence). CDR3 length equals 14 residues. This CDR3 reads CASSPGGLQETQYF. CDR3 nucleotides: TGTGCCAGCAGCCCAGGGGGACTACAAGAGACCCAGTACTTC.

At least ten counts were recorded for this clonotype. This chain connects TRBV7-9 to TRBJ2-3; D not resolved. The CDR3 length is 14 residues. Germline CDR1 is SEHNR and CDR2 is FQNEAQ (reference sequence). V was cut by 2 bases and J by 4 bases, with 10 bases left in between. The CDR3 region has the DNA TGTGCCAGCAGCTTATTAGGAGCCGCAGATACGCAGTATTTT. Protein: CASSLLGAADTQYF.

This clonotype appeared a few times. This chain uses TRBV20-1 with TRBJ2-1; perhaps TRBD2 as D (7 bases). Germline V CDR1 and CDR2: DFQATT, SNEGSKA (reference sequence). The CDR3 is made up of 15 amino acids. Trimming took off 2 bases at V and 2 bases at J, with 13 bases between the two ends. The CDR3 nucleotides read TGCAGTGCTAGAATTCGAGGGGGGGCCTACAATGAGCAGTTCTTC. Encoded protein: CSARIRGGAYNEQFF.

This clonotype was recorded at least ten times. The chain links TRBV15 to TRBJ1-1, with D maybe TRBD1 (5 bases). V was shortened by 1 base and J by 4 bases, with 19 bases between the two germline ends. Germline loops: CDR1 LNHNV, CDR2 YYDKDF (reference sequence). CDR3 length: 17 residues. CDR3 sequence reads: CATSRGSSGTWGTEAFF. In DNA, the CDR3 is TGTGCCACCAGCAGAGGTTCCTCAGGGACTTGGGGCACTGAAGCTTTCTTT.

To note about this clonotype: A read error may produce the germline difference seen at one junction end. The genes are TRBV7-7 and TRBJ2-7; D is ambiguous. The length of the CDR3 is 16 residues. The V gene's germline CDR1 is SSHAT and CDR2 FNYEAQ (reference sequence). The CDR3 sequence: CASSLRRWSRPYEQYF. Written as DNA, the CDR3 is TGTGCTAGCAGCTTAAGAAGGTGGAGCCGGCCCTACGAGCAGTACTTC.

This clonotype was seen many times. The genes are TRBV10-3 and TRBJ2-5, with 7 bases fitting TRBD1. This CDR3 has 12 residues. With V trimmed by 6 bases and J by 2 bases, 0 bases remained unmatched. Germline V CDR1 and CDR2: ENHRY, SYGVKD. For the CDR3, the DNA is TGTGCCATCAGGGGACAGCAAGAGACCCAGTACTTC. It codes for CAIRGQQETQYF.

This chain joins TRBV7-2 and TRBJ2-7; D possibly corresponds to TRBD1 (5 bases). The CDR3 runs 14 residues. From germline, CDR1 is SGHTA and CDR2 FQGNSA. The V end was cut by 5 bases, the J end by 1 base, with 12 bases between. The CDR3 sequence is CASSPFAGSYEQYF. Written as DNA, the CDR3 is TGTGCCAGCAGCCCGTTTGCAGGGTCCTACGAGCAGTACTTC.

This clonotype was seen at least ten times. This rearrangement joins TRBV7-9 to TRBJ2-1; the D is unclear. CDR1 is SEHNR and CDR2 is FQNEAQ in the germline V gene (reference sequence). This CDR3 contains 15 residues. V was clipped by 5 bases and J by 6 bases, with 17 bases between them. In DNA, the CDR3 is TGTGCCAGCAGCCAATCTGAAACACAGCTCAATGAGCAGTTCTTC. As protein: CASSQSETQLNEQFF.

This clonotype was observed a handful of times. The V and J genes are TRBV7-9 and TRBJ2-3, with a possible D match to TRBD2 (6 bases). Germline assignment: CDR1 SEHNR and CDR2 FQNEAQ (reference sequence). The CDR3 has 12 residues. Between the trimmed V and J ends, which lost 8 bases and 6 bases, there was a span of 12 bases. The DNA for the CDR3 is TGTGCCAGCTGTTTAAGCGGGGATACGCAGTATTTT. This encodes CASCLSGDTQYF.

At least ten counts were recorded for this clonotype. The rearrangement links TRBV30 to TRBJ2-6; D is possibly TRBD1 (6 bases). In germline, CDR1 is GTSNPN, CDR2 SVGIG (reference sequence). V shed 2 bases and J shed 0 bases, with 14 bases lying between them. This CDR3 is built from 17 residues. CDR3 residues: CAWSPDRFSSGANVLTF. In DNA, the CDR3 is TGTGCCTGGAGTCCGGACAGATTCAGCTCTGGGGCCAACGTCCTGACTTTC.

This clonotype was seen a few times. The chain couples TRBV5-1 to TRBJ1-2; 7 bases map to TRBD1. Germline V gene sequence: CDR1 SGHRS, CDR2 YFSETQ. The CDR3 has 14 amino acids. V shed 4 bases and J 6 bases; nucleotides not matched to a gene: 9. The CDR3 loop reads CASSAGQEGHGYTF. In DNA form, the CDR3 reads TGCGCCAGCAGCGCCGGACAGGAGGGACATGGCTACACCTTC.

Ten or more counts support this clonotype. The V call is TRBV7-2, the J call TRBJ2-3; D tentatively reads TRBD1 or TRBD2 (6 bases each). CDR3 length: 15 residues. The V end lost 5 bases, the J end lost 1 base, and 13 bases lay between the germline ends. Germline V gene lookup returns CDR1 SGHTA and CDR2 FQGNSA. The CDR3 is CASSKGGWGTDTQYF. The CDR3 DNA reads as TGTGCCAGCAGCAAAGGGGGGTGGGGCACAGATACGCAGTATTTT. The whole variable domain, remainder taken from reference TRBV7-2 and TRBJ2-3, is GAGVSQSPSNKVTEKGKDVELRCDPISGHTALYWYRQSLGQGLEFLIYFQGNSAPDKSGLPSDRFSAERTGGSVSTLTIQRTQQEDSAVYLCASSKGGWGTDTQYFGPGTRLTVL.

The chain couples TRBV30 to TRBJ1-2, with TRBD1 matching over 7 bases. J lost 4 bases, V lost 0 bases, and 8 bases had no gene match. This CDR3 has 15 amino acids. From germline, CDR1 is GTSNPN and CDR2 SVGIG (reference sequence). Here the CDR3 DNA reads TGTGCCTGGAGTGTTGCGACAGGGTCGGTCTATGGCTACACCTTC. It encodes CAWSVATGSVYGYTF.